The next 5 T cell receptor beta chains were all read from a single sample in a study of cytomegalovirus exposure and HLA in healthy donors. 13 Jbeta primers and 60 Vbeta primers were used for the PCR. The data were produced by immunoSEQ multiplex PCR, yet TCRdb's version contains in-frame clones alone and is incomplete. The sample contains about 140,000 clones, around 66% of which appear only once. The sequenced material came from PBMCs. The receptors originated from a woman in her sixties or seventies in good health and CMV-seronegative.

The chain is built from TRBV7-2 and TRBJ1-2, with D hard to call. Germline assignment: CDR1 SGHTA and CDR2 FQGNSA. There are 15 residues in the CDR3. Between the trimmed V and J ends, which lost 2 bases and 4 bases, there was a span of 14 bases. CDR3 DNA sequence: TGTGCCAGCAGCTTAATCCTGGGCTCCCCCTATGGCTACACCTTC. Translated, it gives CASSLILGSPYGYTF.

This sequence joins TRBV18 and TRBJ1-3; 10 bases align to TRBD1. The CDR3 loop spans 16 amino acids. Germline CDR1 and CDR2: KGHSH and LQKENI. The V gene end was trimmed by 6 bases and the J gene end by 2 bases; junction bases not matched to a gene: 7. This CDR3 reads CASSLGQGGTGNTIYF. The DNA for the CDR3 is TGTGCCAGCTCCCTCGGACAGGGGGGCACTGGAAACACCATATATTTT.

In DNA form, the CDR3 reads TGTGCCACTAAAAGGACAGAGACTAACTATGGCTACACCTTC. Residues: CATKRTETNYGYTF. The chain has TRBV19 and TRBJ1-2, with D perhaps TRBD1 (6 bases). This CDR3 is built from 14 residues. Deletions cut 10 bases from V and 0 bases from J, with 15 bases between. CDR1 and CDR2 from the germline V gene are LNHDA and SQIVND (reference sequence).

This rearrangement joins TRBV7-2 to TRBJ1-6; TRBD1 aligns across 8 bases. The J segment lost 10 bases and the V segment lost 5 bases, leaving 7 bases of the junction unmatched. This CDR3 spans 14 amino acids. Germline assignment: CDR1 SGHTA and CDR2 FQGNSA. The CDR3 sequence: CASSPGQGWSPLHF. CDR3 bases: TGTGCCAGCAGCCCAGGACAGGGTTGGTCACCCCTCCACTTT.

CDR3 in DNA: TGTGCCAGTAGTATCTCTAATGGCAGACTAGCGGGATTCCAAGAGACCCAGTACTTC. As protein: CASSISNGRLAGFQETQYF. The chain uses TRBV19 and TRBJ2-5; 11 nucleotides agree with TRBD2. J was trimmed by 1 base and V by 3 bases; bases with no gene match: 13. The CDR3 contains 19 residues. Germline values: CDR1 LNHDA, CDR2 SQIVND (reference sequence).